These 28 T cell receptor beta chains were all obtained from the same sample, sequenced in a study of spatial heterogeneity in lung cancer. One entry per CDR3 protein, called by TCRdb with MiXCR from the 5' RACE reads. Of tens of thousands of distinct CDR3 sequences detected, approximately 12% appear once; the ten largest clones hold over 40%. Time point noted: sample taken at primary tumor resection. Material: PBMCs, obtained at surgery. These receptors came from a male donor with early-stage non-small cell lung cancer.

This clonotype was observed a handful of times. The chain combines TRBV7-9 with TRBJ2-2; 8 bases are a match to TRBD1. Germline V CDR1 and CDR2: SEHNR, FQNEAQ (reference sequence). J lost 1 base, V lost 2 bases, and 3 bases had no gene match. This CDR3 contains 16 residues. The CDR3 spells CASSLTGTGNTGELFF. In nucleotides, the CDR3 is TGTGCCAGCAGCTTAACCGGGACAGGGAACACCGGGGAGCTGTTTTTT.

V gene TRBV12-3 or TRBV12-4 combines with J gene TRBJ1-4; TRBD1 agrees at 7 bases. V gave up 5 bases and J gave up 7 bases; unmatched junction bases: 4. The CDR3 consists of 13 residues. The CDR3 loop is CASSRQGGEKLFF. In DNA form, the CDR3 reads TGTGCCAGCAGTCGACAGGGTGGTGAAAAACTGTTTTTT.

This clonotype has just a few counts. The chain uses TRBV29-1 and TRBJ1-3; no definite D call. The germline V gene encodes CDR1 SQVTM and CDR2 ANQGSEA. This CDR3 region has 13 residues. Trimming took off 2 bases at V and 2 bases at J, with 7 bases between the two ends. The CDR3 sequence: CSVERRAGNTIYF. The CDR3 region has the DNA TGCAGCGTTGAAAGGCGGGCTGGAAACACCATATATTTT.

V usage is TRBV18 and J usage is TRBJ2-7; 8 positions match TRBD1. Germline lookup yields CDR1 KGHSH and CDR2 LQKENI. This CDR3 is 15 amino acids long. The V and J ends lost 5 bases and 4 bases, in that order; junction bases with no gene match: 10. The CDR3 loop is CASSSTTGESYEQYF. The CDR3 DNA reads TGTGCCAGCTCATCAACGACAGGGGAATCATACGAGCAGTACTTC.

The chain combines TRBV28 with TRBJ2-7; no clear D gene. Trimming pared 6 bases from V and 5 bases from J, leaving 17 bases between. Germline V gives CDR1 MDHEN, CDR2 SYDVKM. The CDR3 runs 14 residues. The CDR3 is CASSSFTFAHEQYF. CDR3 sequence (DNA): TGTGCCAGCAGCTCCTTCACGTTCGCACACGAGCAGTACTTC.

There are a few counts of this clonotype. The genes are TRBV7-9 and TRBJ1-1; 8 nucleotides align to TRBD1. The V gene's germline CDR1 is SEHNR and CDR2 FQNEAQ (reference sequence). This CDR3 comprises 14 residues. The V and J ends lost 5 bases and 4 bases, in that order; junction bases with no gene match: 6. The CDR3 DNA is TGTGCCAGCAGCCCTTGGACAGGGACCACTGAAGCTTTCTTT. This translates into CASSPWTGTTEAFF.

This clonotype was detected only a few times. The chain links TRBV28 to TRBJ1-5, with TRBD1 identical over 11 bases. Germline values: CDR1 MDHEN, CDR2 SYDVKM. After removal of 5 bases from V and 6 bases from J, the junction contained 9 bases not matched to a gene. CDR3 length equals 16 residues. This CDR3 reads CASSPPGTGGLQPQHF. For the CDR3, the DNA is TGTGCCAGCAGTCCCCCCGGGACAGGGGGTCTTCAGCCCCAGCATTTT.

This clonotype occurred many times. This rearrangement joins TRBV5-1 to TRBJ1-4, with a tentative D call TRBD1 (6 bases). CDR1 is SGHRS, CDR2 YFSETQ, per germline. V lost 4 bases, J lost 4 bases, and 14 bases lay in between. The CDR3 has 15 residues. CDR3 region: CASSVLGADNEKLFF. The DNA for the CDR3 is TGCGCCAGCAGCGTGTTGGGGGCTGATAATGAAAAACTGTTTTTT.

Many counts were recorded for this clonotype. The rearrangement joins TRBV12-3 or TRBV12-4 to TRBJ2-3; TRBD2 agrees at 13 bases. With 8 bases clipped from V and 0 bases from J, the junction kept 2 bases outside the gene matches. The CDR3 runs 15 residues. The DNA of the CDR3 is TGTGCCAGCGGGACTAGCGGGATTAGCACAGATACGCAGTATTTT. This translates into CASGTSGISTDTQYF.

This clonotype appeared many times. This sequence joins TRBV11-2 and TRBJ2-3; 11 nucleotides agree with TRBD2. CDR1 is SGHAT, CDR2 FQNNGV, per germline. The CDR3 contains 17 residues. V shed 5 bases, J shed 0 bases, and the junction held 7 bases outside the gene matches. The DNA for the CDR3 is TGTGCCAGCAGCCCTAGCGGGGGGCTCCTTAGCACAGATACGCAGTATTTT. Translation: CASSPSGGLLSTDTQYF.

Only a few counts were recorded for this clonotype. The V gene is TRBV6-1, the J gene TRBJ2-1, with 10 bases identical to TRBD2. The CDR3 consists of 15 residues. Germline CDR1 and CDR2: MNHNS and SASEGT. The V segment lost 7 bases and the J segment 9 bases; nucleotides outside the gene matches: 12. Here the CDR3 reads CASMVGLAGAGEQFF. The CDR3 nucleotides read TGTGCCAGCATGGTTGGGCTAGCGGGAGCCGGTGAGCAGTTCTTC.

This chain connects TRBV12-3 or TRBV12-4 to TRBJ2-5; no clear D. The CDR3 consists of 13 residues. The V gene lost 8 bases and the J gene lost 4 bases, with 14 bases spanning the gap. CDR3 nucleotides: TGTGCCAGCGCCGGCCCAGGACGAGAGACCCAGTACTTC. Translation: CASAGPGRETQYF.

Notes on this clonotype: At one end the junction does not follow the germline gene, possibly because of a read error. The chain joins TRBV7-9 to TRBJ2-1; D is uncertain. This CDR3 contains 14 residues. In germline, CDR1 is SEHNR, CDR2 FQNEAQ (reference sequence). The CDR3 coding sequence is TGTGCCAGCAGCTTTCTGGACCCGCGTAATGGGCAGTTCTTC. This translates into CASSFLDPRNGQFF.

The V call is TRBV12-3 or TRBV12-4, the J call TRBJ2-2, with 7 bases matching TRBD1. Trimming removed 6 bases from V and 0 bases from J; junction bases left unmatched: 7. This CDR3 region has 16 residues. This CDR3 is CASRWLGQANTGELFF. The CDR3 nucleotides are TGTGCCAGCAGATGGCTCGGACAGGCGAACACCGGGGAGCTGTTTTTT.

This clonotype occurred a few times. The genes are TRBV7-2 and TRBJ1-4; 8 bases are shared with TRBD1. V was pared by 4 bases and J by 1 base, with 8 bases of the junction left unmatched. The CDR3 is 17 residues long. Germline values: CDR1 SGHTA, CDR2 FQGNSA. This CDR3 is CASSSQGARGTNEKLFF. In nucleotides, the CDR3 is TGTGCCAGCAGCTCCCAGGGGGCGCGGGGAACTAATGAAAAACTGTTTTTT.

CDR3 region: CASSSGTSLDEQYF. DNA for the CDR3: TGTGCCAGCAGTTCCGGGACTAGTCTCGACGAGCAGTACTTC. The genes are TRBV6-2 or TRBV6-3 and TRBJ2-7, with 8 nucleotides matching TRBD2. Per germline, CDR1 MNHEY and CDR2 SVGEGT. The trim removed 4 bases at V and 5 bases at J, leaving 7 bases unmatched. CDR3 length equals 14 residues.

V is TRBV30 and J is TRBJ2-7; 10 nucleotides agree with TRBD1. The CDR3 length is 14 residues. Looked up from germline, CDR1 is GTSNPN and CDR2 is SVGIG (reference sequence). J lost 6 bases, V lost 0 bases, and 5 bases had no gene match. The CDR3: CAWSVGGQGLEQYF. CDR3 coding DNA: TGTGCCTGGAGTGTAGGGGGACAGGGGCTCGAGCAGTACTTC.

The V gene is TRBV2, the J gene TRBJ2-7; the D is unclear. Per the germline V gene, CDR1 is SNHLY and CDR2 is FYNNEI. The ends were cut back, 2 bases at V and 2 bases at J, with 13 bases in the middle. The CDR3 spans 15 residues. The CDR3 sequence is CASSEFTGYPYEQYF. CDR3 nucleotides: TGTGCCAGCAGTGAATTTACGGGTTATCCCTACGAGCAGTACTTC.

This clonotype was seen only a few times. This chain links TRBV7-9 with TRBJ2-2, with no clear D. Trimming left V 6 bases short and J 4 bases short, with 15 bases between. The CDR3 consists of 15 residues. Germline V gene lookup returns CDR1 SEHNR and CDR2 FQNEAQ (reference sequence). Written as DNA, the CDR3 is TGTGCCAGCAGGAGAGACGGACCGAGCACCGGGGAGCTGTTTTTT. Its protein is CASRRDGPSTGELFF.

The chain joins TRBV11-2 to TRBJ1-2; the D is unclear. Germline V gene data show CDR1 as SGHAT and CDR2 as FQNNGV. Trimming removed 0 bases at V and 7 bases at J, with 6 bases between. This CDR3 spans 12 amino acids. The CDR3 DNA is TGTGCCAGCAGCTTAGAGGTTTCTGGCTACACCTTC. As protein: CASSLEVSGYTF.

This clonotype was seen more than once but under ten times. DNA of the CDR3: TGTGCCAGCAGGAGGATATATAATTCACCCCTCCACTTT. Translated: CASRRIYNSPLHF. The chain joins TRBV6-1 to TRBJ1-6; D is ambiguous. V shed 6 bases and J shed 4 bases, with 7 bases lying between them. Germline CDR1 and CDR2: MNHNS and SASEGT. The CDR3 length is 13 residues.

This clonotype was recorded a few times. The chain links TRBV6-1 to TRBJ2-3, with unresolved D. This CDR3 has 12 residues. The V end was cut by 6 bases, the J end by 5 bases, with 9 bases between. In germline, CDR1 is MNHNS, CDR2 SASEGT. CDR3 DNA: TGTGCCAGCAGCGTCGAGCAAGATACGCAGTATTTT. Protein product: CASSVEQDTQYF.

This chain joins TRBV28 and TRBJ2-7; a possible D gene is TRBD2 (6 bases). The V end lost 4 bases, the J end lost 3 bases, and 13 bases lay between the germline ends. Per germline, CDR1 MDHEN and CDR2 SYDVKM. The CDR3 consists of 14 residues. CDR3 nucleotide sequence: TGTGCCAGCAGTTCAAGTCGGGAGCTCTACGAGCAGTACTTC. Translated, it gives CASSSSRELYEQYF.

CDR3: CSASSGGSHTDTQYF. DNA for the CDR3: TGCAGCGCCTCGTCCGGGGGCTCTCACACAGATACGCAGTATTTT. This chain links TRBV29-1 with TRBJ2-3; the D call may be TRBD1 or TRBD2 (6 bases each). This CDR3 has 15 residues. Deletions cut 7 bases from V and 2 bases from J, with 19 bases between. In germline, CDR1 is SQVTM, CDR2 ANQGSEA.

The chain employs TRBV12-3 or TRBV12-4 and TRBJ2-7; D uncertain. The CDR3 has 13 residues. The germline V and J ends were trimmed by 3 bases and 6 bases, with 12 bases remaining between them. CDR3 loop: CASSLVRTGEQYF. CDR3 bases: TGTGCCAGCAGTTTGGTGAGGACGGGCGAGCAGTACTTC.

This clonotype has just a few counts. The chain is built from TRBV25-1 and TRBJ2-5; 7 bases map to TRBD2. The CDR3 runs to 15 residues. J was trimmed by 1 base and V by 3 bases; bases with no gene match: 5. The V gene's germline CDR1 is MGHDK and CDR2 SYGVNS. CDR3 bases: TGTGCCAGCAGTGACCGGGAGGCTATCCAAGAGACCCAGTACTTC. Protein: CASSDREAIQETQYF.

The chain employs TRBV20-1 and TRBJ2-5; D is undetermined. The V and J ends lost 6 bases and 5 bases respectively, with 25 bases between them. This CDR3 contains 16 residues. In germline, CDR1 is DFQATT, CDR2 SNEGSKA (reference sequence). The CDR3 sequence is CSAHGLASRSLETQYF. The CDR3 nucleotides are TGCAGTGCACATGGCCTGGCTAGTAGGAGTTTGGAGACCCAGTACTTC.

The chain joins TRBV7-9 to TRBJ1-1, with D uncertain. Trimming took off 10 bases at V and 4 bases at J, with 13 bases between the two ends. CDR1 is SEHNR and CDR2 is FQNEAQ in the germline V gene (reference sequence). The CDR3 consists of 12 residues. CDR3 amino acids: CATRGSATEAFF. The CDR3 bases are TGTGCCACCCGTGGGTCGGCCACTGAAGCTTTCTTT.